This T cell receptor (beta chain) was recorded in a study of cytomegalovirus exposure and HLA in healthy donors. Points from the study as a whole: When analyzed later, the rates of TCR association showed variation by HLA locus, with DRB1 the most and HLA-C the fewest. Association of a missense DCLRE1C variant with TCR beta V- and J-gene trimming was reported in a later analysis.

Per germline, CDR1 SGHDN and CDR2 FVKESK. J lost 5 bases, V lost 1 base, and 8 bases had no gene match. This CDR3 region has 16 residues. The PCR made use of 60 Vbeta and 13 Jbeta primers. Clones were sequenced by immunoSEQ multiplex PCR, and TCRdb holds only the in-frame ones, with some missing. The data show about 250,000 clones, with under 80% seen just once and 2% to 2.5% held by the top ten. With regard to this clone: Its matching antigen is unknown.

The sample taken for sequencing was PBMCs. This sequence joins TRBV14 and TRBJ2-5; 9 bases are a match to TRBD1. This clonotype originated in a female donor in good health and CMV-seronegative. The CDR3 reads CASSQGPGQGGETQYF. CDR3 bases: TGTGCCAGCAGCCAAGGGCCGGGACAGGGAGGGGAGACCCAGTACTTC.